This TCR beta chain emerged from a study of tumor and adjacent non-tumor tissue in lung cancer (dated by TCRdb to the late 2010s). Context from the whole study: By cancer type, the cohort comprised about 13 adenocarcinoma patients, 2 squamous cell carcinoma patients and 1 small cell lung cancer patient. The approximately 15 patients were aged roughly 30 to 80 years, included ten or so men and 5 women, and had TNM stage I to III disease. In total, sequencing yielded 100 million to 150 million productive TCRbeta reads, which works out to an average of approximately 4 million reads per sample. The study compared bulk TCRbeta repertoires from lung tumor tissue and matched distant non-tumor lung tissue of around 14 lung cancer patients. TCRbeta CDR3 sequencing was performed on a few dozen paired specimens, with one tumor sample and one normal lung sample collected per patient.

What the research found in general, with its limitations: Peripheral blood was not sequenced, so blood TCRbeta repertoires were not examined in the lung cancer patients of the study. Neither the sequencing platform nor unique molecular identifiers are named or mentioned anywhere in the methods. Tumor tissue showed significantly greater TCR diversity (inverse Simpson) than normal lung tissue (roughly 390 vs 170, P = 0.0075, Mann-Whitney U test). The top 100 clones made up a significantly larger cumulative share of the repertoire in normal lung than in tumor tissue. TCR diversity was significantly higher in younger patients, and higher tumor TCR diversity was associated with shorter overall and disease-free survival. Only approximately 14 patients were included in the cohort, and the need for larger samples and more detailed clinical data was noted by the authors.

About this clonotype itself: Its antigen target is currently unknown. One end of the junction does not line up with germline, which may come from a read error.

Bulk unsorted tissue served as the source for RNA extraction, and RNA quality was assessed using a NanoDrop ND-1000 and an Agilent 2100. Newly diagnosed lung cancer patients without prior chemotherapy who had been admitted for thoracic surgery in China between August and November 2014 were enrolled as donors. The study excluded patients who had received radiotherapy or chemotherapy before or who had another cancer at the same time. Surgical tissue pieces of about 1-2.1 cm3 were preserved in RNAlater solution and were kept at -80 degrees C until use. The CDR3, cysteine through phenylalanine, is 15 amino acids long. Kept here is only the CDR3 DNA, which spans 45 bases and is read in frame from base 1. CDR1 SGHNT and CDR2 YYREEE are derived from the germline V gene (reference sequence). Receptor libraries were prepared by multiplex PCR. The instrument given in TCRdb is Illumina HiSeq 2500. TCRbeta libraries were constructed through three rounds of nested PCR with primers (Table S4) according to protocols adapted from ARM-PCR. Before sequencing, PCR products of 200-500 bp were excised from the gel and purified with the QIAquick gel extraction kit. The paper's data handling went like this. Reads were cleaned using Trimmomatic, were merged into complete CDR3 sequences using FLASH, and were assigned to V(D)J germline segments using MiTCR. VDJtools was used to compute clonal diversity as the inverse Simpson's index. In-frame sequences lacking a premature stop codon were counted as productive reads. TCRdb cleaned the public reads at Q25 with fastp, built clones with MiXCR and kept in-frame beta chains. Each CDR3 protein appears once, grouped with its most common genes and DNA. None of the V and J calls come from the authors' own analysis; TCRdb made them. The sample table lists more than 85,000 distinct CDR3 sequences, 61% of them with a count of one. Of the sample, about 15% falls within the top ten clones.

The clonotype comes from a man between 65 and 79 years old with non-small cell lung cancer. Input material: lung tumor tissue. The receptor chain draws on TRBV5-4 and TRBJ2-1; the D gene cannot be resolved beyond TRBD1 or TRBD2, each matching 5 bases. The nucleotide sequence is TGTGCCGGCAGCTTAACCGGGACCTCCTACAATGGGCAGTTCTTC. Translated, this gives CAGSLTGTSYNGQFF.